This record looks at one T cell receptor (beta chain) sequence and its context. This specimen belongs to a study of long-term antiretroviral therapy in people with HIV. Survey level was the resolution at which the v3.0 immunoSEQ assay ran. It was about 35,000-50,000 T-cell genomes per sample that sequencing targeted. The repertoire was sequenced with immunoSEQ multiplex PCR; TCRdb's copy has only in-frame clones and lacks some. The table includes about 39,000 clones, more than 80% detected once. Sequenced here: unsorted PBMCs, sampled 3.1 years after starting antiretroviral therapy. This clonotype originated in a woman in her 50s with HIV.

The CDR3 sequence is CASSLEGGNTIYF. CDR3 in DNA: TGTGCCAGCAGCTTAGAGGGAGGAAACACCATATATTTT. The rearrangement uses TRBV7-9 and TRBJ1-3; D is unclear. CDR3 size: 13 residues. Germline assignment: CDR1 SEHNR and CDR2 FQNEAQ (reference sequence). Deletions cut 1 base from V and 4 bases from J, with 5 bases between.